These 10 T cell receptor beta chains share one sample of origin, sequenced in a study of cytomegalovirus exposure and HLA in healthy donors. A multiplex PCR was run with 60 Vbeta primers and 13 Jbeta primers. The protocol was immunoSEQ multiplex PCR, while the TCRdb copy is restricted to in-frame clones and leaves out a portion. The table includes 200,000 to 250,000 clones, just under 70% detected once. Sequenced sample: PBMCs. These receptors were collected from a middle-aged man in good health and CMV-seropositive.

The V and J genes are TRBV5-6 and TRBJ2-1; no reliable D call. CDR1 is SGHDT and CDR2 is YYEEEE in the germline V gene. This CDR3 contains 15 residues. Between the trimmed V and J ends, which lost 4 bases and 1 base, there was a span of 12 bases. The CDR3 here is CASSHLGLSYNEQFF. The DNA of the CDR3 is TGTGCCAGCAGCCACCTGGGCCTTTCCTACAATGAGCAGTTCTTC.

This chain uses TRBV19 with TRBJ2-2; D is perhaps TRBD1 (5 bases). The CDR3 length is 15 residues. Germline loops: CDR1 LNHDA, CDR2 SQIVND (reference sequence). V gave up 9 bases and J gave up 0 bases, with 14 bases separating them. CDR3 DNA: TGTGCCAGCCACAGGACCTCATCGAACACCGGGGAGCTGTTTTTT. This gives the protein CASHRTSSNTGELFF.

V and J are TRBV11-3 and TRBJ2-5, with 13 bases that match TRBD2. With V trimmed by 4 bases and J by 5 bases, 4 bases remained unmatched. Germline values: CDR1 SGHNT, CDR2 YENEEA. The length of the CDR3 is 15 residues. The CDR3 nucleotides are TGTGCCAGCAGCTCTACGGGACTAGCGGGGGAGACCCAGTACTTC. It yields the protein CASSSTGLAGETQYF.

The rearrangement joins TRBV5-6 to TRBJ2-5; 9 positions match TRBD2. The junction had 15 bases not matched to a gene; V was cut back by 4 bases and J by 5 bases. The germline V gene encodes CDR1 SGHDT and CDR2 YYEEEE. The CDR3 totals 17 residues. CDR3 in DNA: TGTGCCAGCAGCCCGACAGGGTTGGTAGCGGGGGTGGAGACCCAGTACTTC. This translates into CASSPTGLVAGVETQYF.

The chain carries TRBV5-5 and TRBJ1-5, with D unclear. Germline V gives CDR1 SGHKS, CDR2 YYEKEE (reference sequence). V was trimmed by 1 base and J by 6 bases, leaving 11 bases between them. The CDR3 length is 14 residues. This CDR3 reads CASSLRPWSQPQHF. The CDR3 DNA sequence: TGTGCCAGCAGCTTGCGGCCATGGAGTCAGCCCCAGCATTTT.

The table lists this clone with a few counts. The CDR3 region is CASSPRLAGVDTDTQYF. CDR3 sequence (DNA): TGTGCCAGCAGCCCCCGACTAGCGGGGGTGGACACAGATACGCAGTATTTT. The chain recombines TRBV9 with TRBJ2-3; 12 bases match TRBD2. The CDR3 is made up of 17 amino acids. CDR1 is SGDLS, CDR2 YYNGEE, per germline. Germline trimming cut 4 bases from V and 2 bases from J; bases unmatched to any gene: 8.

The CDR3 DNA sequence: TGTGCCAGCAGCACCGGGACTATTCCCTACGAGCAGTACTTC. It translates to CASSTGTIPYEQYF. This rearrangement joins TRBV7-2 to TRBJ2-7, with 7 bases matching TRBD2. The CDR3 spans 14 residues. Germline V CDR1 and CDR2: SGHTA, FQGNSA. V lost 5 bases to trimming and J lost 2 bases; unmatched junction nucleotides: 6.

The J gene is TRBJ2-7, the V gene TRBV5-1, with 7 nucleotides matching TRBD1. The CDR3 contains 14 residues. Trimming removed 4 bases from V and 2 bases from J; junction bases left unmatched: 6. Per germline, CDR1 SGHRS and CDR2 YFSETQ. The DNA for the CDR3 is TGCGCCAGCAGCACCCGGGACAGTACCTACGAGCAGTACTTC. Translated, it gives CASSTRDSTYEQYF. Looking up the rest from reference TRBV5-1 and TRBJ2-7 gives the full variable domain: KAGVTQTPRYLIKTRGQQVTLSCSPISGHRSVSWYQQTPGQGLQFLFEYFSETQRNKGNFPGRFSGRQFSNSRSEMNVSTLELGDSALYLCASSTRDSTYEQYFGPGTRLTVT.

This clone was picked up a small number of times. The chain combines TRBV5-1 with TRBJ1-2; 11 bases match TRBD1. Germline lookup yields CDR1 SGHRS and CDR2 YFSETQ. The CDR3 sequence is 14 residues long. Losses at the gene ends were 2 bases for V and 5 bases for J; bases not matched to a gene: 2. Here the CDR3 reads CASSFGTGGYGYTF. As DNA, the CDR3 is TGCGCCAGCAGCTTTGGGACAGGGGGATATGGCTACACCTTC.

The gene calls are TRBV5-5 and TRBJ1-6; D is possibly TRBD1 (6 bases). The CDR3 covers 13 residues. V shed 1 base and J shed 8 bases, with 7 bases lying between them. Per germline, CDR1 SGHKS and CDR2 YYEKEE (reference sequence). As DNA, the CDR3 is TGTGCCAGCAGCTTGAAGGGGGATTCACCCCTCCACTTT. Amino acids: CASSLKGDSPLHF.